The rows below give T cell receptor beta chains drawn from one sample of a study of shared clonotypes between healthy human individuals. Only in-frame clones appear in the TCRdb table, and some are missing; sequencing was by immunoSEQ multiplex PCR. The sample has about 190,000 clones, roughly 70% seen once. Sequencing input: memory CD4+ T cells sorted from blood. Receptors originate from a man aged 25-45 years in good health. Each CDR3 is given with its conserved first and last residue. D genes are given only for firm matches. Clone size is given for some rows only: seen once, a few or many times, or a class if the clone is expanded.

size	D	length	V	J	DNA	CDR3
few	.	15	TRBV5-1	TRBJ2-4	TGCGCCAGCAGCTCGGAACAGGTGGCAAAAAACATTCAGTACTTC	CASSSEQVAKNIQYF
.	.	11	TRBV19	TRBJ1-2	TGTGCCAGTAGTAGGGACTATGGCTACACCTTC	CASSRDYGYTF
.	TRBD2	14	TRBV5-5	TRBJ2-5	TGTGCCAGCAGAACTAGCGGAAACCAAGAGACCCAGTACTTC	CASRTSGNQETQYF
.	.	15	TRBV27	TRBJ2-7	TGTGCCAGCAGGGATCTAACAGGATTTGCCTACGAGCAGTACTTC	CASRDLTGFAYEQYF
few	.	12	TRBV7-9	TRBJ1-5	TGTGCCAGCAGCGAAGACAGCCAGCCCCAGCATTTT	CASSEDSQPQHF
.	.	14	TRBV11-2	TRBJ2-1	TGTGCCAGCAGCTTAGCTGGGGCTCACAATGAGCAGTTCTTC	CASSLAGAHNEQFF
few	TRBD1	17	TRBV5-6	TRBJ1-5	TGTGCCAGCAGCTCGAACAGGGGGCTGTTGGGCAATCAGCCCCAGCATTTT	CASSSNRGLLGNQPQHF
.	.	13	TRBV29-1	TRBJ1-4	TGCAGCGTTGAACGGGGAACCAATGAAAAACTGTTTTTT	CSVERGTNEKLFF
.	.	16	TRBV28	TRBJ1-4	TGTGCCAGCAGTCCGCCTTCCAGGGGTTTCGGTGAAAAACTGTTTTTT	CASSPPSRGFGEKLFF
.	TRBD1	17	TRBV2	TRBJ2-3	TGTGCCAGCAGCATCCCGCCCGTGGGGACAGGGTGGGATACGCAGTATTTT	CASSIPPVGTGWDTQYF
.	.	13	TRBV9	TRBJ1-3	TGTGCCAGCAGCGTAGACAGTCGAAACACCATATATTTT	CASSVDSRNTIYF
once	.	14	TRBV18	TRBJ2-3	TGTGCCAGCTCACCTCTGGACAGCACAGATACGCAGTATTTT	CASSPLDSTDTQYF
few	.	14	TRBV2	TRBJ1-5	TGTGCCAGCAGTGAACGTCATGGCTCCCAGCCCCAGCATTTT	CASSERHGSQPQHF
.	.	13	TRBV2	TRBJ2-5	TGTGCCAGCAGTGAACCAAGCGGAGAGACCCAGTACTTC	CASSEPSGETQYF
.	TRBD2	17	TRBV6-1	TRBJ2-7	TGTGCCAGCAGTGACCCCCTAGTAGCGGGGGCCTCCTACGAGCAGTACTTC	CASSDPLVAGASYEQYF
once	.	12	TRBV6-1	TRBJ2-1	TGTGCCAGCAGTGAAGTCGGGGGTGAGCAGTTCTTC	CASSEVGGEQFF
.	.	18	TRBV5-6	TRBJ1-4	TGTGCCAGCAGCTTGTATAGGGGACAATCCGGCTCGCCTGAAAAACTGTTTTTT	CASSLYRGQSGSPEKLFF
once	.	14	TRBV30	TRBJ2-7	TGTGCCTGGAGGGACAAAACCAGGGATGGCGAGCAGTACTTC	CAWRDKTRDGEQYF
.	TRBD2	14	TRBV6-6	TRBJ2-7	TGTGCCAGCAAATTTGGCGGGAGTAGCGACGAGCAGTACTTC	CASKFGGSSDEQYF
.	TRBD1	17	TRBV4-3	TRBJ2-7	TGCGCCAGCAGCCAAGACAGGTTCGGGGACAGGTCGTACGAGCAGTACTTC	CASSQDRFGDRSYEQYF
.	TRBD2	21	TRBV4-3	TRBJ2-1	TGCGCCAGCAGCCAAGAACCCTTGACTAGCGGGAGGGTAAGCTCCTACAATGAGCAGTTCTTC	CASSQEPLTSGRVSSYNEQFF
.	.	16	TRBV6-5	TRBJ2-5	TGTGCCAGCAGTTACTCGGGAGGTCGCCAGCAAGAGACCCAGTACTTC	CASSYSGGRQQETQYF
few	TRBD1	14	TRBV7-2	TRBJ2-7	TGTGCCAGCAGCCCTCGGGGACAGGGGGTCGAGCAGTACTTC	CASSPRGQGVEQYF
.	.	17	TRBV21-1	TRBJ2-5	TGTGCCAGCAGCACCCCTAGCGGGAGGGCTCTTCGAGAGACCCAGTACTTC	CASSTPSGRALRETQYF
.	TRBD2	18	TRBV4-3	TRBJ2-7	TGCGCCAGCAGCCAAGATTTGCTAGCGGGAGGCCGATCCTACGAGCAGTACTTC	CASSQDLLAGGRSYEQYF
.	.	12	TRBV28	TRBJ2-7	TGTGCCAGCAGTCAACCTATGGGGGAGCAGTACTTC	CASSQPMGEQYF
.	.	16	TRBV7-8	TRBJ2-3	TGTGCCAGCCGATTTATGGGTACCATGATCACAGATACGCAGTATTTT	CASRFMGTMITDTQYF
.	.	15	TRBV4-1	TRBJ1-5	TGCGCCAGCAGCCAAGATCAGGGCAGCAATCAGCCCCAGCATTTT	CASSQDQGSNQPQHF
few	.	16	TRBV28	TRBJ2-1	TGTGCCAGCAGTTTATGGGGGTTGGGGAATGCGGATGAGCAGTTCTTC	CASSLWGLGNADEQFF
.	TRBD2	15	TRBV5-1	TRBJ2-1	TGCGCCAGCAGCCCGGGACTAGCGGGAGATAGTGAGCAGTTCTTC	CASSPGLAGDSEQFF
many	TRBD1	13	TRBV2	TRBJ2-5	TGTGCCAGCATCAGGGGGAACCAAGAGACCCAGTACTTC	CASIRGNQETQYF
.	.	13	TRBV30	TRBJ2-5	TGTGCCTGGAGCTTTGACCTAAAAGAGACCCAGTACTTC	CAWSFDLKETQYF
.	.	14	TRBV30	TRBJ1-5	TGTGCCTGGAGCGGAATTAATGTTAATCAGCCCCAGCATTTT	CAWSGINVNQPQHF
.	.	14	TRBV19	TRBJ2-2	TGTGCCAGTAGTAAGAACAGTGACACCGGGGAGCTGTTTTTT	CASSKNSDTGELFF
once	TRBD1	16	TRBV11-2	TRBJ1-1	TGTGCCAGCAGCTTCGGGCACCTGGGACAGGGGACTGAAGCTTTCTTT	CASSFGHLGQGTEAFF
once	TRBD2	14	TRBV5-5	TRBJ2-7	TGTGCCAGCAGCCTGGCCGGACTAGCCTACGAGCAGTACTTC	CASSLAGLAYEQYF
.	.	15	TRBV29-1	TRBJ2-7	TGCAGCGTCTTGCGTCTCCGGGACACATCCTACGAGCAGTACTTC	CSVLRLRDTSYEQYF
.	.	12	TRBV7-2	TRBJ2-1	TGTGCCAGCAGCTTTTCCCGCAATGAGCAGTTCTTC	CASSFSRNEQFF
.	.	14	TRBV6-1	TRBJ1-2	TGTGCCAGCAGTCCATCAGAAGGAGATAAGCACTACACCTTC	CASSPSEGDKHYTF
.	.	13	TRBV6-5	TRBJ1-2	TGTGCCAGCAGTTACGACCACAAGGGTGGCTACACCTTC	CASSYDHKGGYTF
.	.	14	TRBV27	TRBJ1-1	TGTGCCAGCAGTTTAGCAGGGGTGGTCACTGAAGCTTTCTTT	CASSLAGVVTEAFF
.	.	14	TRBV28	TRBJ1-1	TGTGCCAGCAGTTTTCCCCATGATATGACTGAAGCTTTCTTT	CASSFPHDMTEAFF
.	TRBD1	13	TRBV7-2	TRBJ1-2	TGTGCCAGCAGCGCGGGACAGGGCTATGGCTACACCTTC	CASSAGQGYGYTF
.	.	12	TRBV5-1	TRBJ2-2	TGCGCCAGCAGCCAGGGTCCCGGGGAGCTGTTTTTT	CASSQGPGELFF
.	.	13	TRBV5-6	TRBJ2-7	TGTGCCAGCTCGTCCGACAGGACCTACGAGCAGTACTTC	CASSSDRTYEQYF
once	.	12	TRBV30	TRBJ1-4	TGTGCCTGGAGTCCCGGTACAAGAACGGTGTTTTTT	CAWSPGTRTVFF
once	.	15	TRBV2	TRBJ2-2	TGTGCCAGCAGTTGGGACGGGAGCGGCACCGGGGAGCTGTTTTTT	CASSWDGSGTGELFF
.	.	16	TRBV5-5	TRBJ2-6	TGTGCCAGCAGCTTGGTGGGGCGCTCTGGGGCCAACGTCCTGACTTTC	CASSLVGRSGANVLTF
many	TRBD1	14	TRBV10-3	TRBJ1-1	TGTGCCATCAGCCCGACAGGGTATGACACTGAAGCTTTCTTT	CAISPTGYDTEAFF
once	.	20	TRBV2	TRBJ2-1	TGTGCCAGCAGTGGCCCCGGGACTTCCACTGCATCAAGCTCCTACAATGAGCAGTTCTTC	CASSGPGTSTASSSYNEQFF
.	.	14	TRBV7-9	TRBJ2-1	TGTGCCAGCAGCCCTGGGACGGCCTACAATGAGCAGTTCTTC	CASSPGTAYNEQFF
.	.	15	TRBV6-1	TRBJ2-6	TGTGCCAGCATGGAAGTGGGCTCTGGGGCCAACGTCCTGACTTTC	CASMEVGSGANVLTF